The 22 T cell receptor beta chains given below trace back to one sample, sequenced in a study of shared clonotypes between healthy human individuals. Profiled with immunoSEQ multiplex PCR; TCRdb holds only in-frame clones, not every one. The table has 2 million to 2.5 million clones, approximately 96% seen once. The specimen was naive CD4+ T cells sorted from blood. Subset in this sample: CD45RA+ positively selected. These receptors all stem from a man aged 18 to 30 in good health.

This rearrangement joins TRBV30 to TRBJ1-6, with TRBD1 as a possible D gene (5 bases). V was pared by 0 bases and J by 6 bases, with 12 bases between. Germline V CDR1 and CDR2: GTSNPN, SVGIG (reference sequence). CDR3 length: 15 amino acids. The CDR3 is CAWSVQRGGNSPLHF. Here the CDR3 DNA reads TGTGCCTGGAGTGTACAGAGGGGCGGTAATTCACCCCTCCACTTT.

As for this clone: Other DNA sequences within the sample encode an identical CDR3. This chain links TRBV5-1 with TRBJ2-7, with TRBD1 matching 12 bases. This CDR3 has 13 residues. From germline, CDR1 is SGHRS and CDR2 YFSETQ. The V segment lost 5 bases and the J segment 4 bases; nucleotides outside the gene matches: 1. The CDR3 DNA reads TGCGCCAGCAGGGGACAGGGGGCTTACGAGCAGTACTTC. As protein: CASRGQGAYEQYF.

The genes are TRBV6-5 and TRBJ1-4; weak D call: TRBD1 (5 bases). Germline CDR1 and CDR2: MNHEY and SVGAGI. Trimming stripped 5 bases from V and 0 bases from J, with 10 bases between. The CDR3 runs to 15 residues. The CDR3 loop is CASSISGSTNEKLFF. In nucleotides, the CDR3 is TGTGCCAGCAGTATTTCAGGGTCAACTAATGAAAAACTGTTTTTT.

The genes are TRBV30 and TRBJ2-7; 9 bases map to TRBD1. V lost 2 bases, J lost 6 bases, and 5 bases stayed unmatched. Germline V gene sequence: CDR1 GTSNPN, CDR2 SVGIG (reference sequence). CDR3 length: 13 residues. CDR3 region: CAWSWDRVGEQYF. DNA for the CDR3: TGTGCCTGGAGTTGGGACAGGGTGGGCGAGCAGTACTTC.

The chain combines TRBV6-1 with TRBJ1-5; D not certain. Per germline, CDR1 MNHNS and CDR2 SASEGT. The length of the CDR3 is 13 residues. Trimming removed 7 bases from V and 5 bases from J, with 12 bases in between. The CDR3 here is CASTDPQYQPQHF. CDR3 bases: TGTGCCAGCACTGACCCCCAGTATCAGCCCCAGCATTTT.

The CDR3 coding sequence is TGTGCCAGCAGCAGCCAACAGGGGCTTAAGGACACTGAAGCTTTCTTT. This translates into CASSSQQGLKDTEAFF. The rearrangement joins TRBV9 to TRBJ1-1; 7 nucleotides match TRBD1. Germline CDR1 is SGDLS and CDR2 is YYNGEE. The junction had 12 bases not matched to a gene; V was cut back by 4 bases and J by 3 bases. The CDR3 sequence is 16 residues long.

This clone was seen a single time. The chain recombines TRBV6-6 with TRBJ1-2; D uncertain. Germline V gives CDR1 MNHNY, CDR2 SVGAGI (reference sequence). Trimming took off 6 bases at V and 0 bases at J, with 2 bases between the two ends. This CDR3 has 11 amino acids. CDR3 nucleotides: TGTGCCAGCAGCCCTAACTATGGCTACACCTTC. It yields the protein CASSPNYGYTF.

The chain couples TRBV7-9 to TRBJ2-5, with 7 bases that match TRBD2. CDR1 is SEHNR, CDR2 FQNEAQ, per germline (reference sequence). V was pared by 3 bases and J by 4 bases, with 5 bases of the junction left unmatched. The CDR3 spans 14 residues. Here the CDR3 reads CASSFRSGIETQYF. The CDR3, as DNA: TGTGCCAGCAGCTTTCGAAGCGGGATAGAGACCCAGTACTTC.

The chain joins TRBV29-1 to TRBJ1-2; no definite D call. CDR3 length: 12 residues. The V end was cut by 6 bases, the J end by 7 bases, with 15 bases between. The germline V gene has CDR1 SQVTM and CDR2 ANQGSEA. CDR3 nucleotides: TGCAGCGTCCTCAGAGGAGACGGTGGCTACACCTTC. This encodes CSVLRGDGGYTF.

The rearrangement uses TRBV28 and TRBJ1-2; 7 positions match TRBD1. CDR3 length: 16 amino acids. Germline lookup yields CDR1 MDHEN and CDR2 SYDVKM. The ends lost 4 bases at V and 8 bases at J; junction bases unmatched: 16. CDR3 amino acids: CASSSRGRGRPSGYTF. The CDR3 bases are TGTGCCAGCAGTTCCCGGGGGAGGGGGCGCCCCTCGGGCTACACCTTC.

The chain carries TRBV4-3 and TRBJ2-2; the D is unclear. Germline CDR1 is LGHNA and CDR2 is YSLEER. Trimming took 4 bases from V and 9 from J, leaving 18 bases between them. The CDR3 has 15 residues. DNA for the CDR3: TGCGCCAGCAGCCCCGGAGTCTCACAGACACGGGAGCTGTTTTTT. It is translated as CASSPGVSQTRELFF.

The chain carries TRBV10-3 and TRBJ1-1, with unresolved D. Germline CDR1 and CDR2: ENHRY and SYGVKD. This CDR3 has 13 residues. With 0 bases removed from V and 4 bases from J, the gap between germline ends came to 6 bases. The CDR3 DNA reads TGTGCCATCAGTGAGTCGAGAAGCACTGAAGCTTTCTTT. This gives the protein CAISESRSTEAFF.

The chain has TRBV9 and TRBJ1-3, with D perhaps matching TRBD1 (5 bases). V lost 3 bases and J lost 0, with 10 bases in between. Germline CDR1 and CDR2: SGDLS and YYNGEE. The CDR3 loop spans 15 amino acids. This chain's CDR3 is CASSGQGVSGNTIYF. CDR3 nucleotide sequence: TGTGCCAGCAGCGGACAAGGGGTCTCTGGAAACACCATATATTTT.

J is TRBJ1-2 and V is TRBV30; no clear D. Trimming took off 4 bases at V and 10 bases at J, with 16 bases between the two ends. CDR1 and CDR2 (germline): GTSNPN, SVGIG (reference sequence). The CDR3 loop spans 12 amino acids. The CDR3: CAWNLPEGPYTF. CDR3 coding DNA: TGTGCCTGGAACTTGCCCGAAGGCCCCTACACCTTC. The full variable domain, completed using reference TRBV30 and TRBJ1-2, is SQTIHQWPATLVQPVGSPLSLECTVEGTSNPNLYWYRQAAGRGLQLLFYSVGIGQISSEVPQNLSASRPQDRQFILSSKKLLLSDSGFYLCAWNLPEGPYTFGSGTRLTVV.

This clone has only one observation. The CDR3 DNA sequence: TGTGCCAGCAGCCAGAACCCCAATCAGCCCCAGCATTTT. It translates to CASSQNPNQPQHF. V is TRBV11-2 and J is TRBJ1-5, with unresolved D. Between the trimmed V and J ends, which lost 5 bases and 3 bases, there was a span of 8 bases. The CDR3 is made up of 13 amino acids. CDR1 and CDR2 (germline): SGHAT, FQNNGV.

The table lists this clone with a count of one. The V and J genes are TRBV30 and TRBJ2-2; either TRBD1 or TRBD2 may fit D (5 bases each). The CDR3 runs to 14 residues. CDR1 GTSNPN and CDR2 SVGIG come from the germline V gene (reference sequence). V was cut by 2 bases and J by 2 bases, with 9 bases left in between. CDR3 residues: CAWSRGDNTGELFF. For the CDR3, the DNA is TGTGCCTGGAGTCGAGGGGATAACACCGGGGAGCTGTTTTTT.

This sequence joins TRBV6-5 and TRBJ1-5, with D hard to call. The CDR3 totals 13 residues. The germline gives CDR1 MNHEY, CDR2 SVGAGI. V lost 2 bases and J 8 bases, leaving 10 bases between the germline ends. In DNA form, the CDR3 reads TGTGCCAGCAGTTACCGTATCCGGGAGCCCCAGCATTTT. It codes for CASSYRIREPQHF.

The genes are TRBV13 and TRBJ1-2, with 12 bases that match TRBD1. With 4 bases clipped from V and 2 bases from J, the junction kept 5 bases outside the gene matches. The V gene's germline CDR1 is PRHDT and CDR2 FYEKMQ (reference sequence). The CDR3 loop spans 16 amino acids. CDR3 region: CASSWDRGPSNYGYTF. The CDR3 region has the DNA TGTGCCAGCAGCTGGGACAGGGGGCCTTCCAACTATGGCTACACCTTC.

The V gene is TRBV6-5, the J gene TRBJ2-3; 12 bases align to TRBD2. With 6 bases clipped from V and 10 bases from J, the junction kept 5 bases outside the gene matches. Germline V lookup: CDR1 MNHEY, CDR2 SVGAGI. The CDR3 runs 13 residues. In DNA form, the CDR3 reads TGTGCCAGCAGAAGGACTAGCGGGGATGCGCAGTATTTT. Translating gives CASRRTSGDAQYF.

The rearrangement joins TRBV2 to TRBJ2-7, with TRBD2 matching 13 bases. Germline trimming cut 6 bases from V and 7 bases from J; bases unmatched to any gene: 6. Germline V lookup: CDR1 SNHLY, CDR2 FYNNEI. This CDR3 is built from 14 residues. This chain's CDR3 is CASRRTSGRGEQYF. The DNA for the CDR3 is TGTGCCAGCAGGCGGACTAGCGGGAGAGGGGAGCAGTACTTC.

The gene calls are TRBV30 and TRBJ1-4; 7 bases match TRBD1. CDR3 length equals 14 residues. Unmatched junction bases numbered 8, after V lost 5 bases and J lost 5 bases. Germline CDR1 reads GTSNPN; CDR2 reads SVGIG (reference sequence). CDR3 DNA: TGTGCCTGGGGTGGGACAGCTGTGAATGAAAAACTGTTTTTT. It is translated as CAWGGTAVNEKLFF.

V gene TRBV7-2 combines with J gene TRBJ1-1; D is uncertain. The V gene lost 1 base and the J gene lost 4 bases, with 10 bases spanning the gap. The CDR3 has 14 residues. CDR1 and CDR2 from the germline V gene are SGHTA and FQGNSA. The CDR3 loop reads CASSLVRRGTEAFF. The CDR3 DNA follows: TGTGCCAGCAGCTTAGTCCGTCGGGGCACTGAAGCTTTCTTT.